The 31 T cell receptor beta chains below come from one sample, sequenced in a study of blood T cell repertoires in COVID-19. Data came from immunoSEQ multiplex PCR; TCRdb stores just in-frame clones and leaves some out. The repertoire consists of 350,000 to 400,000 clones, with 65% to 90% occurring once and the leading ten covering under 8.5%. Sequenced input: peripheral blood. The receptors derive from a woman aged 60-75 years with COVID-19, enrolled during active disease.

Here the CDR3 reads CASSYSGGRLYGYTF. The CDR3 bases are TGTGCCAGCAGTTACTCGGGGGGGCGCCTATATGGCTACACCTTC. The chain links TRBV6-5 to TRBJ1-2, with D possibly matching TRBD1 (6 bases). Germline V gives CDR1 MNHEY, CDR2 SVGAGI. This CDR3 has 15 residues. The V gene lost 0 bases and the J gene lost 5 bases, with 13 bases spanning the gap.

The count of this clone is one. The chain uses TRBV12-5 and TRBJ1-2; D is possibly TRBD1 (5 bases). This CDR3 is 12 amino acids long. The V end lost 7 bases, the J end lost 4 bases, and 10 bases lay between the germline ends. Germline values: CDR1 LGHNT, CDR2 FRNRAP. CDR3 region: CASAYDSYGYTF. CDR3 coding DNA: TGTGCTAGTGCCTACGACAGCTATGGCTACACCTTC.

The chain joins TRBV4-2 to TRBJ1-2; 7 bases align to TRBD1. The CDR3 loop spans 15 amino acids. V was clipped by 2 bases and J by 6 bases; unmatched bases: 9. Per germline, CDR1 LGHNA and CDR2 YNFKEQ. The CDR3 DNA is TGTGCCAGCAGCCAACCTGACAGGGTGCGGAATGGCTACACCTTC. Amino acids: CASSQPDRVRNGYTF.

The DNA for the CDR3 is TGCAGCGTTGAAGCCCCAGGTTCGTACTACGAGCAGTACTTC. Translation: CSVEAPGSYYEQYF. The chain recombines TRBV29-1 with TRBJ2-7; no firm D call. The V gene lost 1 base and the J gene lost 3 bases, with 13 bases spanning the gap. Germline V lookup: CDR1 SQVTM, CDR2 ANQGSEA. The CDR3 length is 14 residues.

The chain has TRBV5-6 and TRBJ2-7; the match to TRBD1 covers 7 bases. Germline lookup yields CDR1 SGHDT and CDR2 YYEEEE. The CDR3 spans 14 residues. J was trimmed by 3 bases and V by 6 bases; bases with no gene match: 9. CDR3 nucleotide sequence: TGTGCCAGCAATGCACAGGGGACCCTCTACGAGCAGTACTTC. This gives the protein CASNAQGTLYEQYF.

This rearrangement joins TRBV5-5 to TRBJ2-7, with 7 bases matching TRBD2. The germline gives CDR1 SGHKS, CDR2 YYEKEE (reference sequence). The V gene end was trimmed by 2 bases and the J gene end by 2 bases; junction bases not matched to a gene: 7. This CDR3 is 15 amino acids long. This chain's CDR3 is CASSFGGYYPYEQYF. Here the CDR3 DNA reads TGTGCCAGCAGCTTCGGGGGGTATTATCCCTACGAGCAGTACTTC.

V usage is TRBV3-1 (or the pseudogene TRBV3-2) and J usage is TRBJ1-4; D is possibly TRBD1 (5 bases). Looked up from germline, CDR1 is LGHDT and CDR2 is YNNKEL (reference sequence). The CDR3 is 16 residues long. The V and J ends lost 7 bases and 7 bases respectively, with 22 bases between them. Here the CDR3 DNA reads TGTGCCAGCACTCCGTCGGGGAGGGGAGAAGGTGAAAAACTGTTTTTT. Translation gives CASTPSGRGEGEKLFF.

DNA for the CDR3: TGCGCCAGCAGCTTGCAGGGCGTCAACACCGGGGAGCTGTTTTTT. This encodes CASSLQGVNTGELFF. This sequence joins TRBV5-1 and TRBJ2-2; perhaps TRBD1 as D (5 bases). Germline V lookup: CDR1 SGHRS, CDR2 YFSETQ. This CDR3 has 15 residues. V was pared by 1 base and J by 2 bases, with 9 bases between.

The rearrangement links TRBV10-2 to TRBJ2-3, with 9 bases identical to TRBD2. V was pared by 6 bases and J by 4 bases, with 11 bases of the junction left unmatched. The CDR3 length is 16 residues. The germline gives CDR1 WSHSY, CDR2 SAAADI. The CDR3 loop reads CASRGFGAGGPDTQYF. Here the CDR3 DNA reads TGCGCCAGCAGGGGATTTGGGGCGGGGGGGCCAGATACGCAGTATTTT.

CDR3 in amino acids: CASSLTGGSYNEQFF. The CDR3 bases are TGTGCCAGCAGCCTAACCGGGGGCTCCTACAATGAGCAGTTCTTC. The chain has TRBV5-4 and TRBJ2-1; D is perhaps TRBD2 (6 bases). Trimming left V 4 bases short and J 0 bases short, with 11 bases between. Germline CDR1 reads SGHNT; CDR2 reads YYREEE (reference sequence). The CDR3 has 15 residues.

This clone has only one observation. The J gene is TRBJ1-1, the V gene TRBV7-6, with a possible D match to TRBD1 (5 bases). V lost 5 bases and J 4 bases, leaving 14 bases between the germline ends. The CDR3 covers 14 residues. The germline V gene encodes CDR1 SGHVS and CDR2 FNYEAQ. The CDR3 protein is CASSAPGDPTEAFF. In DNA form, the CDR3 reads TGTGCCAGCAGCGCGCCGGGGGATCCCACTGAAGCTTTCTTT.

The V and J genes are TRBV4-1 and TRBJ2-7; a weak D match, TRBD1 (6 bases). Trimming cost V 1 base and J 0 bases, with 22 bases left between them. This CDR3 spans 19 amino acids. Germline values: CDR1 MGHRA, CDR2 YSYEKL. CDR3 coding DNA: TGCGCCAGCAGCCAAGGTCGATCGGGATCCAGGGGCTCCTCCTACGAGCAGTACTTC. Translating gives CASSQGRSGSRGSSYEQYF.

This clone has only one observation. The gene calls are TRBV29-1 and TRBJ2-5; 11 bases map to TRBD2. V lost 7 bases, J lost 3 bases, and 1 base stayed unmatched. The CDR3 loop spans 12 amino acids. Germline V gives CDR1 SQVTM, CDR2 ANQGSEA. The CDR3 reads CSGSGGEETQYF. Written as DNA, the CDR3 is TGCAGCGGTAGCGGGGGGGAAGAGACCCAGTACTTC.

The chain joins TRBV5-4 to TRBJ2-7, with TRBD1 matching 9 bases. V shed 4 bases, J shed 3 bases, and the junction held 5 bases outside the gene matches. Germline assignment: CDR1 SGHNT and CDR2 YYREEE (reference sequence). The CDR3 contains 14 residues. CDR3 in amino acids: CASSPTGGVYEQYF. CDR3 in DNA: TGTGCCAGCAGCCCGACAGGGGGGGTCTACGAGCAGTACTTC.

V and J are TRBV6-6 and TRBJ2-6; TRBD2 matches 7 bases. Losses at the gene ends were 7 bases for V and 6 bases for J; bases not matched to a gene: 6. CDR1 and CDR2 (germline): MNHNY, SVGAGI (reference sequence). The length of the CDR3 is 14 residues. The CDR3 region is CASKGGGEANVLTF. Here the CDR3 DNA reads TGTGCCAGCAAGGGCGGGGGTGAGGCCAACGTCCTGACTTTC.

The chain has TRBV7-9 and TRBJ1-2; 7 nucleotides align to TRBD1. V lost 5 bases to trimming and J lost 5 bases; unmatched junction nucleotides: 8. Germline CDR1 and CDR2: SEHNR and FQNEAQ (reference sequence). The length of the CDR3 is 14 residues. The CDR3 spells CASSPATGFYGYTF. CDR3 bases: TGTGCCAGCAGCCCCGCGACAGGGTTTTATGGCTACACCTTC. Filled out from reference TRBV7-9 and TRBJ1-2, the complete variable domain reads DTGVSQNPRHKITKRGQNVTFRCDPISEHNRLYWYRQTLGQGPEFLTYFQNEAQLEKSRLLSDRFSAERPKGSFSTLEIQRTEQGDSAMYLCASSPATGFYGYTFGSGTRLTVV.

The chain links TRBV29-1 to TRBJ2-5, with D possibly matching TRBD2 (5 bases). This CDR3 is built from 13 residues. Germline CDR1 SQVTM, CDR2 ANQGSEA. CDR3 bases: TGCAGTGCCGCGGGTGGCGCTCAAGAGACCCAGTACTTC. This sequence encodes CSAAGGAQETQYF.

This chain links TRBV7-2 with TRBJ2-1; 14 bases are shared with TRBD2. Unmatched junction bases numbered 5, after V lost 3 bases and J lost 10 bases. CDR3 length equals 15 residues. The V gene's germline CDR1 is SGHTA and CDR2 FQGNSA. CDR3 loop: CASSLTSGGAEEQFF. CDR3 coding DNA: TGTGCCAGCAGCTTGACTAGCGGGGGGGCAGAAGAGCAGTTCTTC.

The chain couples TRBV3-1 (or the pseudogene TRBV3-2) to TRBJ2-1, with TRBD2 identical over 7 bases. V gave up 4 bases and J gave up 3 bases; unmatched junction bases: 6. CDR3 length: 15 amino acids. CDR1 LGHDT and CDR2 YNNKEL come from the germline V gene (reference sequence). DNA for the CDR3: TGTGCCAGCAGCCTAAGCGGGGCCCTCTACAATGAGCAGTTCTTC. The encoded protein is CASSLSGALYNEQFF.

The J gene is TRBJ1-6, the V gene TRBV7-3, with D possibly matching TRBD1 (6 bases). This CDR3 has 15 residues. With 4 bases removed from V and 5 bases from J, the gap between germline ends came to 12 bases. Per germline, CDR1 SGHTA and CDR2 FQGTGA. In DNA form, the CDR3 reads TGTGCCAGCAGCTCGCAGACAGGCAATAATTCACCCCTCCACTTT. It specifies CASSSQTGNNSPLHF.

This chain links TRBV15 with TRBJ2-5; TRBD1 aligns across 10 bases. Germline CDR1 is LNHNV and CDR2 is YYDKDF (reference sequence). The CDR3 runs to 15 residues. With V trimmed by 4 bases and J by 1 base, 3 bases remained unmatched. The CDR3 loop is CATSTRTGGQETQYF. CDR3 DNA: TGTGCCACCAGCACAAGGACAGGGGGCCAAGAGACCCAGTACTTC.

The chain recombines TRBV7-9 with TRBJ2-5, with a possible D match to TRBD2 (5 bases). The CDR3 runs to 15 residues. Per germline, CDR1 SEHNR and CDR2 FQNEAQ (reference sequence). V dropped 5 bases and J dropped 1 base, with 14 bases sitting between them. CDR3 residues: CASSPPRLPQETQYF. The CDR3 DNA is TGTGCCAGCAGCCCGCCCCGACTACCCCAAGAGACCCAGTACTTC.

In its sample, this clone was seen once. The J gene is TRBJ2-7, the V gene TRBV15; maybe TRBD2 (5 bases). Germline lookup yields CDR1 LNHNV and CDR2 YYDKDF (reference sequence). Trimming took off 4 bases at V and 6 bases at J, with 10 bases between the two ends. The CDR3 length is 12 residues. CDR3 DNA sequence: TGTGCCACCAGCACCCCAGAGGGCGAGCAGTACTTC. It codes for CATSTPEGEQYF.

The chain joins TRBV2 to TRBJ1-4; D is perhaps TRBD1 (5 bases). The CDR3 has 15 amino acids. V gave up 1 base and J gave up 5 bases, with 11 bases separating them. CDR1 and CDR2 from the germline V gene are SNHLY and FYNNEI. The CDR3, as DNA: TGTGCCAGCAGTGAAGGGCAGGGAAGAAATGAAAAACTGTTTTTT. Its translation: CASSEGQGRNEKLFF.

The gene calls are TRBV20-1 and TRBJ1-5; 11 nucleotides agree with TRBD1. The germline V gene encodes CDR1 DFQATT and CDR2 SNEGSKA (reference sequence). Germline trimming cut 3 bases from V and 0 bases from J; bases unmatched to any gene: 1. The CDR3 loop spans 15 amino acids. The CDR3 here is CSASGTGGSNQPQHF. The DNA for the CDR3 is TGCAGTGCTAGTGGGACAGGGGGTAGCAATCAGCCCCAGCATTTT.

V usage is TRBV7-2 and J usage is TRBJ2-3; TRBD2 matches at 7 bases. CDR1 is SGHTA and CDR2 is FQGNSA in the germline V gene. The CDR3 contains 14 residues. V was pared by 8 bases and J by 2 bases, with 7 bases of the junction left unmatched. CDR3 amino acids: CASQRAGPTDTQYF. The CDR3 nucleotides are TGTGCCAGCCAGAGAGCGGGGCCCACAGATACGCAGTATTTT.

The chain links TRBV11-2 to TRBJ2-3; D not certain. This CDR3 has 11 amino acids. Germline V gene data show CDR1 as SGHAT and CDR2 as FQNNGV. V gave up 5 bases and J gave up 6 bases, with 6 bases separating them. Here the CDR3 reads CASSHFDTQYF. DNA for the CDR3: TGTGCCAGCAGCCATTTTGATACGCAGTATTTT.

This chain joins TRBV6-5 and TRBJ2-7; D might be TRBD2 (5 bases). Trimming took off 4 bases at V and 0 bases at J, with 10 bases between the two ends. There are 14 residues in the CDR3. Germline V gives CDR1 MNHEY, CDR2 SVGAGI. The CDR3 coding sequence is TGTGCCAGCAGTTCCCAGGACTTCTCCTACGAGCAGTACTTC. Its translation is CASSSQDFSYEQYF.

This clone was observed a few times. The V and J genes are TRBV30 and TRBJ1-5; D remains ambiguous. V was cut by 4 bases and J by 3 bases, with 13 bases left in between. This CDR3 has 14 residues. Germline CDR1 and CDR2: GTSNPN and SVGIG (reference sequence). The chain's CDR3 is CAWNPGGLNQPQHF. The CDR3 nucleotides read TGTGCCTGGAACCCCGGAGGGCTCAATCAGCCCCAGCATTTT.

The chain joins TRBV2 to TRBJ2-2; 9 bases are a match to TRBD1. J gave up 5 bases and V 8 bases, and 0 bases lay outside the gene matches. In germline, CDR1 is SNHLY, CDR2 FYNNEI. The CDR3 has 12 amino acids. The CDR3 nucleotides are TGTGCCAGCGGGACAGGGACCGGGGAGCTGTTTTTT. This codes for CASGTGTGELFF.

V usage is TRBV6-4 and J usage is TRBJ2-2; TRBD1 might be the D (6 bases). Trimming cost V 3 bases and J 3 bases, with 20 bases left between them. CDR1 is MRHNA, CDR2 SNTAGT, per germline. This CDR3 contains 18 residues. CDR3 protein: CASSDLYRVGYDTGELFF. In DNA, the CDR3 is TGTGCCAGCAGTGATCTTTACAGGGTAGGGTACGACACCGGGGAGCTGTTTTTT.